This T cell receptor beta chain is from a study of radiation and T cells in renal cell carcinoma. This clone was found a few times. Antigen unknown. Here immunoSEQ multiplex PCR was the method, and the copy in TCRdb shows in-frame clones only, minus some. The sample lists 150,000 or so clones; about 87% were seen once. The time point: blood 2 weeks post-SBRT. Treatment: 15 Gy SBRT to primary tumor, nephrectomy 4 weeks later. Study-level results: From baseline, blood top tumor clonotypes peaked at 2 weeks post-radiation.

Looked up from germline, CDR1 is LGHNA and CDR2 is YSLEER. This CDR3 has 17 residues. V lost 0 bases and J lost 1, with 14 bases in between. This clonotype was sampled from a woman between 50 and 59 years old with renal cell carcinoma. The V and J genes are TRBV4-3 and TRBJ2-3; D possibly corresponds to TRBD2 (5 bases). Specimen: blood, collected from a patient whose treatment included radiotherapy and nephrectomy. For the CDR3, the DNA is TGCGCCAGCAGCCAAGATCACCCTAGCTCGGGCACAGATACGCAGTATTTT. Translation gives CASSQDHPSSGTDTQYF.